This TCR beta chain is from a study of blood T cells in healthy people across ages. Study-wide results and limits: No one knew whether donors had CMV, which possibly confounded expanded clonotype changes.

Trimming removed 5 bases at V and 6 bases at J, with 10 bases between. The CDR3 totals 12 residues. Germline CDR1 reads ENHRY; CDR2 reads SYGVKD. Then a second PCR, running about 7 to 11 cycles, was carried out with a sample-barcoded 5' primer and a J-beta primer mix. Each cDNA molecule was tagged by a template-switch adaptor that had 12 random nucleotides. Each CDR3 protein gets one entry after TCRdb re-called the 5' RACE reads with MiXCR. The sample records roughly 800,000 distinct CDR3 sequences, 58% being singletons. A note on this clonotype: The antigen is unknown.

The receptor comes from a man aged 30 to 45 in good health. The genes are TRBV10-3 and TRBJ1-2; D remains unclear. The material sequenced was blood. CDR3 in amino acids: CAISQSGDGYTF. CDR3 bases: TGTGCCATCAGTCAAAGTGGAGATGGCTACACCTTC.